These T cell receptor beta chains were read from a single sample in a study of T cells after yellow fever vaccination. TCRdb re-derived calls from the 5' RACE reads in MiXCR, one entry per CDR3 protein. The sample gives around 30,000 distinct CDR3 sequences, over 9.5% of which show up once; around 12% is in the top ten. The material sequenced was PBMCs, either bulk or a sorted T-cell subset (CD4+, CD8+, memory, or dextramer-sorted; not recorded which), taken around 15 days after the first yellow fever vaccination. Source of these receptors: a man aged 18 to 29 who received the YFV17D yellow fever vaccine. CDR3s include the opening cysteine and the closing phenylalanine or tryptophan. Fields, in order: V gene, J gene, D gene, clone size, CDR3 DNA, CDR3 protein. The D gene is left open where the match is weak. Clone sizes are given selectively: once, few, many, or a class where the clone is expanded.

v_call: TRBV5-1
j_call: TRBJ2-1
d_call: TRBD2
clone_size: many
cdr3_nt: TGCGCCAGCAGCTTGTTTTCCGGACTAGCGGGGGTAACTGAGCAGTTCTTC
cdr3_aa: CASSLFSGLAGVTEQFF

v_call: TRBV12-5
j_call: TRBJ2-7
d_call: NA
clone_size: many
cdr3_nt: TGTGCTAGTGGTTTGGAGGGGTTCAACGAGCAGTACTTC
cdr3_aa: CASGLEGFNEQYF

v_call: TRBV4-3
j_call: TRBJ2-4
d_call: TRBD2
clone_size: medium-sized
cdr3_nt: TGCGCCAGCAGCCAAGACGAGGCTAGCGGGGGGCTAGCCAAAAACATTCAGTACTTC
cdr3_aa: CASSQDEASGGLAKNIQYF

v_call: TRBV6-6
j_call: TRBJ1-2
d_call: NA
clone_size: many
cdr3_nt: TGTGCCAGCTGTAGGACAGATAACTATGGCTACACCTTC
cdr3_aa: CASCRTDNYGYTF

v_call: TRBV20-1
j_call: TRBJ2-1
d_call: TRBD1
clone_size: many
cdr3_nt: TGCAGTGCTAGAGCCCCGGGACAGGGGCCCTACAATGAGCAGTTCTTC
cdr3_aa: CSARAPGQGPYNEQFF

v_call: TRBV7-2
j_call: TRBJ2-1
d_call: TRBD2
clone_size: many
cdr3_nt: TGTGCCAGCAGCTTAGCCTCCCTAGGACTAGCGGGGGGGTACAATGAGCAGTTCTTC
cdr3_aa: CASSLASLGLAGGYNEQFF

v_call: TRBV7-9
j_call: TRBJ2-1
d_call: NA
clone_size: many
cdr3_nt: TGTGCCAGCAGCTTAGCCCGGTTCGGAAGGAATGAGCAGTTCTTC
cdr3_aa: CASSLARFGRNEQFF

v_call: TRBV3-1
j_call: TRBJ2-5
d_call: NA
clone_size: many
cdr3_nt: TGTGCCAGCAGCCCCGGGGGATACCAAGAGACCCAGTACTTC
cdr3_aa: CASSPGGYQETQYF

v_call: TRBV5-1
j_call: TRBJ2-3
d_call: NA
clone_size: many
cdr3_nt: TGCGCCAGCAGCGGTTCAGCAGGGATGGGCACAGATACGCAGTATTTT
cdr3_aa: CASSGSAGMGTDTQYF

v_call: TRBV12-3/TRBV12-4
j_call: TRBJ2-7
d_call: TRBD1
clone_size: many
cdr3_nt: TGTGCCAGCAGCTCAAACCGCCGGGACAGGGGGTCCCACGAGCAGTACTTC
cdr3_aa: CASSSNRRDRGSHEQYF

v_call: TRBV9
j_call: TRBJ1-6
d_call: TRBD1
clone_size: many
cdr3_nt: TGTGCCAGCAGCCCAAGGGACAGGCTCAATTCACCCCTCCACTTT
cdr3_aa: CASSPRDRLNSPLHF

v_call: TRBV6-5
j_call: TRBJ2-2
d_call: NA
clone_size: many
cdr3_nt: TGTGCCAGCAGGGGGTACGGGGAGCTGTTTTTT
cdr3_aa: CASRGYGELFF

v_call: TRBV24-1
j_call: TRBJ1-5
d_call: NA
clone_size: many
cdr3_nt: TGTGCCACCAGTGATTCTACAGGGTGGGATCAGCCCCAGCATTTT
cdr3_aa: CATSDSTGWDQPQHF

v_call: TRBV9
j_call: TRBJ1-2
d_call: NA
clone_size: many
cdr3_nt: TGTGCCAGCAGCTCGGACAGTTCTCCTTCCGACCTCAATGGCTACACCTTC
cdr3_aa: CASSSDSSPSDLNGYTF

v_call: TRBV6-2/TRBV6-3
j_call: TRBJ2-5
d_call: NA
clone_size: many
cdr3_nt: TGTGCCAGCAGTTACGGGGGCTTTCAAGAGACCCAGTACTTC
cdr3_aa: CASSYGGFQETQYF

v_call: TRBV28
j_call: TRBJ2-3
d_call: TRBD1
clone_size: few
cdr3_nt: TGTGCCAGCAGCCCCACGGGGACAGGGGACACAGATACGCAGTATTTT
cdr3_aa: CASSPTGTGDTDTQYF

v_call: TRBV7-6
j_call: TRBJ2-4
d_call: NA
clone_size: many
cdr3_nt: TGTGCCAGCAGCTTTTACGGAGATACCATTCAGTACTTC
cdr3_aa: CASSFYGDTIQYF

v_call: TRBV18
j_call: TRBJ1-2
d_call: NA
clone_size: many
cdr3_nt: TGTGCCAGCTCCCCAAGGCCAGGGGATGGCTACACCTTC
cdr3_aa: CASSPRPGDGYTF

v_call: TRBV29-1
j_call: TRBJ2-2
d_call: NA
clone_size: many
cdr3_nt: TGCAGCGTTGGGTTTGGGGGACGGGAGCTGTTTTTT
cdr3_aa: CSVGFGGRELFF

v_call: TRBV20-1
j_call: TRBJ1-5
d_call: TRBD1
clone_size: medium-sized
cdr3_nt: TGCAGTGCTAGAGATCGGACAGGGGGAGGGCATCAGCCCCAGCATTTT
cdr3_aa: CSARDRTGGGHQPQHF

v_call: TRBV5-4
j_call: TRBJ1-3
d_call: NA
clone_size: many
cdr3_nt: TGTGCCAGCAGCCGGAACCACCCCTCTGGAAACACCATATATTTT
cdr3_aa: CASSRNHPSGNTIYF

v_call: TRBV5-1
j_call: TRBJ2-3
d_call: NA
clone_size: medium-sized
cdr3_nt: TGCGCCAGCAGCCCCGACCGCACAGATACGCAGTATTTT
cdr3_aa: CASSPDRTDTQYF

v_call: TRBV6-2/TRBV6-3
j_call: TRBJ1-5
d_call: NA
clone_size: few
cdr3_nt: TGTGCCAGCAGTTGGAGCCATGGGACGGCTTACGGACAGCCCCAGCATTTT
cdr3_aa: CASSWSHGTAYGQPQHF

v_call: TRBV5-1
j_call: TRBJ2-1
d_call: NA
clone_size: many
cdr3_nt: TGCGCCAGCAGCTTGGGCGGAGGTGGTTGGCAGTTCTTC
cdr3_aa: CASSLGGGGWQFF

v_call: TRBV15
j_call: TRBJ2-2
d_call: TRBD1
clone_size: many
cdr3_nt: TGTGCCACCAGCCGAGGACAGGTGGCCACCGGGGAGCTGTTTTTT
cdr3_aa: CATSRGQVATGELFF

v_call: TRBV10-3
j_call: TRBJ2-7
d_call: NA
clone_size: many
cdr3_nt: TGTGCCATCAGTGAGTCAGGCAGCGAGCAGTACTTC
cdr3_aa: CAISESGSEQYF

v_call: TRBV5-1
j_call: TRBJ2-5
d_call: TRBD1
clone_size: many
cdr3_nt: TGCGCCAGCAGCGTGACAGGGGGTCAAGAGACCCAGTACTTC
cdr3_aa: CASSVTGGQETQYF

v_call: TRBV7-2
j_call: TRBJ1-1
d_call: NA
clone_size: many
cdr3_nt: TGTGCCAGCAGCTTAAGGTCTTCTCCCACTGAAGCTTTCTTT
cdr3_aa: CASSLRSSPTEAFF

v_call: TRBV5-1
j_call: TRBJ1-3
d_call: TRBD1
clone_size: many
cdr3_nt: TGCGCCAGCAGCCAGGGACAGGGAGCGGGAAACACCATATATTTT
cdr3_aa: CASSQGQGAGNTIYF

v_call: TRBV3-1
j_call: TRBJ1-1
d_call: NA
clone_size: many
cdr3_nt: TGTGCCAGCAGCCCCCCCAACTTATACACTGAAGCTTTCTTT
cdr3_aa: CASSPPNLYTEAFF

v_call: TRBV4-1
j_call: TRBJ2-2
d_call: TRBD1
clone_size: many
cdr3_nt: TGCGCCAGCAGCCGGGGACAGACCACCGGGGAGCTGTTTTTT
cdr3_aa: CASSRGQTTGELFF

v_call: TRBV20-1
j_call: TRBJ2-5
d_call: NA
clone_size: few
cdr3_nt: TGCAGTGCTAGTCAGCGCGCCCAGTACTTC
cdr3_aa: CSASQRAQYF

v_call: TRBV7-2
j_call: TRBJ2-7
d_call: NA
clone_size: many
cdr3_nt: TGTGCCAGCAGCTCCCCCTACGAGCAGTACTTC
cdr3_aa: CASSSPYEQYF

v_call: TRBV18
j_call: TRBJ2-1
d_call: NA
clone_size: NA
cdr3_nt: TGTGCCAGCTCACCATCGGGGCTTTCCTACAATGAGCAGTTCTTC
cdr3_aa: CASSPSGLSYNEQFF

v_call: TRBV5-6
j_call: TRBJ2-7
d_call: NA
clone_size: few
cdr3_nt: TGTGCCAGCAGCCGGAACAGGAACCCTGTCTACGAGCAGTACTTC
cdr3_aa: CASSRNRNPVYEQYF

v_call: TRBV5-1
j_call: TRBJ2-2
d_call: NA
clone_size: many
cdr3_nt: TGCGCCAGCAGCACGACAGTCGGGGAGCTGTTTTTT
cdr3_aa: CASSTTVGELFF

v_call: TRBV6-1
j_call: TRBJ1-1
d_call: NA
clone_size: many
cdr3_nt: TGTGCCAGCAGAGCTGACAGGATGAGCATGAACACTGAAGCTTTCTTT
cdr3_aa: CASRADRMSMNTEAFF